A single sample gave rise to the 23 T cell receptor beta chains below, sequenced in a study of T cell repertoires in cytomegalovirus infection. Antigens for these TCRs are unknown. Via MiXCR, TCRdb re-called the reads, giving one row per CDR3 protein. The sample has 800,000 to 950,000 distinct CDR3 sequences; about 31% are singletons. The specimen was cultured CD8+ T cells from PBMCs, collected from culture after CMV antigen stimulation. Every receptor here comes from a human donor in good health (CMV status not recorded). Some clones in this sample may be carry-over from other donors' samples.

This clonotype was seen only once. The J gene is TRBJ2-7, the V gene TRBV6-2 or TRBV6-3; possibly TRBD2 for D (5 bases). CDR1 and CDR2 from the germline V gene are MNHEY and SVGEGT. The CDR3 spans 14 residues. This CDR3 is CAGSYGPGSYEQYV. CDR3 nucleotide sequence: TGTGCCGGCAGTTACGGGCCGGGATCCTACGAGCAGTACGTC.

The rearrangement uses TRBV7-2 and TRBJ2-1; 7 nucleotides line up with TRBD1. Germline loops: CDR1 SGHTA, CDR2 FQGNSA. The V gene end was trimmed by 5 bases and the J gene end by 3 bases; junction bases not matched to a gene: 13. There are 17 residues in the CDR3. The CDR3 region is CASSPMLGTDFYNEQFF. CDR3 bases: TGTGCCAGCAGCCCAATGCTCGGGACAGATTTCTACAATGAGCAGTTCTTC.

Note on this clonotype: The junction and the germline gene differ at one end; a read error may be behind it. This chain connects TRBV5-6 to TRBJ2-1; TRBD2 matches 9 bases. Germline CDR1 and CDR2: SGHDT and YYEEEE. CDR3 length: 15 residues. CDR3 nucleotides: TGTGCCGGCAGCTTGGAGTCTAGCGGGGAGGGGGAGCAGTTCTTC. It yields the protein CAGSLESSGEGEQFF.

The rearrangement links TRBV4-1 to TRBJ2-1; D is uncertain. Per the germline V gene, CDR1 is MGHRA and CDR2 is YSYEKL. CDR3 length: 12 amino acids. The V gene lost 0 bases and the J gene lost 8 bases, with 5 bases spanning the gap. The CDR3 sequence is CASSQDFDEQFF. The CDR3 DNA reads TGCGCCAGCAGCCAAGATTTCGATGAGCAGTTCTTC.

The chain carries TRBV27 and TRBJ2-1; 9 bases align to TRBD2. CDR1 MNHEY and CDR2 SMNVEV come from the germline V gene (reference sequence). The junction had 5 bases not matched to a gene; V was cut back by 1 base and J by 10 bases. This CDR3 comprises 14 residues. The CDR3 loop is CASSLWTSEGEQFF. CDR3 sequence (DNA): TGTGCCAGCAGTTTATGGACTAGCGAGGGGGAGCAGTTCTTC.

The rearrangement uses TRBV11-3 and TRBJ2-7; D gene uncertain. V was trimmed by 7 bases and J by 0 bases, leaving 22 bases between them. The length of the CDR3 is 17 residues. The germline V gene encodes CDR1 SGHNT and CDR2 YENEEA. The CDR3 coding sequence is TGTGCCAGCACCCCCCAGGTGGTAGCAGCCAGCTCCTACGAGCAGTACTTC. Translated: CASTPQVVAASSYEQYF.

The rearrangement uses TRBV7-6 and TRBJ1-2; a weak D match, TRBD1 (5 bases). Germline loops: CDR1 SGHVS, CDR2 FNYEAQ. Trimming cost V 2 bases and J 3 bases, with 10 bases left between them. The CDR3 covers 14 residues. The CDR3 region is CASSLNGADYGYTF. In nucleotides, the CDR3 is TGTGCCAGCAGCTTAAACGGGGCGGACTATGGCTACACCTTC.

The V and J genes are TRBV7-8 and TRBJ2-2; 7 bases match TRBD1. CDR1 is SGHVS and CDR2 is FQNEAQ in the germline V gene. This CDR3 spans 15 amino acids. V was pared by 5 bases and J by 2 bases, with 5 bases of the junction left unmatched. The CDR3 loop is CASSQTGLNTGELFF. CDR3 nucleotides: TGTGCCAGCAGCCAGACAGGGCTAAACACCGGGGAGCTGTTTTTT.

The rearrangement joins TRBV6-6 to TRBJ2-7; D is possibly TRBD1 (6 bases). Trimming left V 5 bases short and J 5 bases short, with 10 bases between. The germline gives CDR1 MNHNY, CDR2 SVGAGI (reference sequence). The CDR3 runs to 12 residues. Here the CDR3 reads CASSRKGDEQYV. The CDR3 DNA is TGTGCCAGCAGTCGGAAGGGGGACGAGCAGTACGTC.

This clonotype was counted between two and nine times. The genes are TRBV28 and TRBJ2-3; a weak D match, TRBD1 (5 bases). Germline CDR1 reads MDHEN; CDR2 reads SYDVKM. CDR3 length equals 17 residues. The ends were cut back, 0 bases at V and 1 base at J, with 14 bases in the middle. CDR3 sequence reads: CASSLWGRTSRTDTQYF. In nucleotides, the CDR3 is TGTGCCAGCAGTTTATGGGGTCGGACATCTCGCACAGATACGCAGTATTTT.

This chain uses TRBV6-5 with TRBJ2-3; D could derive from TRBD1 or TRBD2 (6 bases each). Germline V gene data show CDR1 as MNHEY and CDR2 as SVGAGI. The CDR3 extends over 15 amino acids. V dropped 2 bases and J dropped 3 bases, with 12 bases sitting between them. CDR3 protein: CASSYGGQSTDTQYF. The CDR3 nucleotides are TGTGCCAGCAGTTACGGGGGGCAGTCAACAGATACGCAGTATTTT.

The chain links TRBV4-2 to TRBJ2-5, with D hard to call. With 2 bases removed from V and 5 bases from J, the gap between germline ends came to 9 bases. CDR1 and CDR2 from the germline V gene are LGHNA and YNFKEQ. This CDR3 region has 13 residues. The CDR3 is CASSQSLRETQYF. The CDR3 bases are TGTGCCAGCAGCCAATCACTAAGGGAGACCCAGTACTTC.

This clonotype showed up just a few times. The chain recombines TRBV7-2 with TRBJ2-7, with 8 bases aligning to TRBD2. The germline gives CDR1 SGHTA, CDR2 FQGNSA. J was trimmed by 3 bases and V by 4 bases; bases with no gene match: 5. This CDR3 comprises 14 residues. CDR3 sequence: CASSYGLALYEQYF. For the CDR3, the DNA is TGTGCCAGCAGCTACGGACTAGCCCTCTACGAGCAGTACTTC.

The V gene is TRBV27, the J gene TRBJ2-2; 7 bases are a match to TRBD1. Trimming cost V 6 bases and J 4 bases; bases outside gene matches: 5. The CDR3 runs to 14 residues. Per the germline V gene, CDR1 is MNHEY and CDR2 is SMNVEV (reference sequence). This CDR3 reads CASRTGTATGELFF. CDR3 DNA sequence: TGTGCCAGCAGGACCGGGACAGCCACCGGGGAGCTGTTTTTT.

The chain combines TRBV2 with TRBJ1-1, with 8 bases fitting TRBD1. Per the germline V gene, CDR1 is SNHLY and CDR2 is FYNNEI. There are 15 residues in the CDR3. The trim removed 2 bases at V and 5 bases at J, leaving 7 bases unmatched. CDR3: CASSESGQGWTEAFF. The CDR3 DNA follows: TGTGCCAGCAGTGAATCCGGACAGGGTTGGACTGAAGCTTTCTTT.

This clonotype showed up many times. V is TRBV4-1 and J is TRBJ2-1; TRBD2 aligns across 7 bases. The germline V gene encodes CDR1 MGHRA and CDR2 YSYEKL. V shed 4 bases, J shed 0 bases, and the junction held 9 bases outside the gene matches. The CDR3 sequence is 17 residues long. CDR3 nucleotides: TGCGCCAGCAGCCCTTCCGGGGGGATGAGCTCCTACAATGAGCAGTTCTTC. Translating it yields CASSPSGGMSSYNEQFF.

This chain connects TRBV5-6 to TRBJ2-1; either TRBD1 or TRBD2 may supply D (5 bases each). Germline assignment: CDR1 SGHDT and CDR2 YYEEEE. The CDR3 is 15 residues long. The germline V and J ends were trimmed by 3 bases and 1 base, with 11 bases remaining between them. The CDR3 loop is CASSSGSRSYNEQFF. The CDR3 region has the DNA TGTGCCAGCAGCTCAGGGAGTAGGTCCTACAATGAGCAGTTCTTC.

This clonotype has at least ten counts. As DNA, the CDR3 is TGTGCCAGCAGCTTAGATTTACGGACAACTTTGATACATGGCTACACCTTC. This codes for CASSLDLRTTLIHGYTF. The chain is built from TRBV7-2 and TRBJ1-2, with D possibly TRBD1 on 5 matching bases. Trimming took off 1 base at V and 6 bases at J, with 21 bases between the two ends. Per germline, CDR1 SGHTA and CDR2 FQGNSA. The CDR3 is made up of 17 amino acids. Filled out from reference TRBV7-2 and TRBJ1-2, the complete variable domain reads GAGVSQSPSNKVTEKGKDVELRCDPISGHTALYWYRQSLGQGLEFLIYFQGNSAPDKSGLPSDRFSAERTGGSVSTLTIQRTQQEDSAVYLCASSLDLRTTLIHGYTFGSGTRLTVV.

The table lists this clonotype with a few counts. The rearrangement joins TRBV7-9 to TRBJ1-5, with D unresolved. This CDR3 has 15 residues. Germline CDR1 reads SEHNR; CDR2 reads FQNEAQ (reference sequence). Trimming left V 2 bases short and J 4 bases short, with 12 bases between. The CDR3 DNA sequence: TGTGCCAGCAGCTTATCGTACAGCATAAATCAGCCCCAGCATTTT. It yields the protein CASSLSYSINQPQHF.

The CDR3 DNA is TGTGCCATCCGACTAGCGGTCTACAATGAGCAGTTCTTC. Its translation: CAIRLAVYNEQFF. The V gene is TRBV2, the J gene TRBJ2-1, with 9 bases lining up with TRBD2. Germline V gene lookup returns CDR1 SNHLY and CDR2 FYNNEI. There are 13 residues in the CDR3. Germline trimming cut 10 bases from V and 3 bases from J; bases unmatched to any gene: 4.

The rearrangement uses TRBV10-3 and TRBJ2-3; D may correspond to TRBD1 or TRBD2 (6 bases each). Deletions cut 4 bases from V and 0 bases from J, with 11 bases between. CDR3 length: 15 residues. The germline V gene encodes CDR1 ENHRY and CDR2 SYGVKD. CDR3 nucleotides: TGTGCCATCAGTGGAGGGGGGTCTAGCACAGATACGCAGTATTTT. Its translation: CAISGGGSSTDTQYF.

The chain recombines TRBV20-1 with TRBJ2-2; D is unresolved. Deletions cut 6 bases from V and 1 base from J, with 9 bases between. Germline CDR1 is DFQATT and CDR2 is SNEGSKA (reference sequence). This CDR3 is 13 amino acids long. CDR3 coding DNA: TGCAGTGCCACGCAGGAGAACACCGGGGAGCTGTTTTTT. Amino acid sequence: CSATQENTGELFF.

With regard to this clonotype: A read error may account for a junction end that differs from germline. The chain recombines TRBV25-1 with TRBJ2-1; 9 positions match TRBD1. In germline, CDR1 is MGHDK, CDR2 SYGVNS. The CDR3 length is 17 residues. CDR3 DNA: TGTGTCAGCAGTACTGGACAGGGGACGCTGGGGTACAATGAGCAGTTCTTC. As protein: CVSSTGQGTLGYNEQFF. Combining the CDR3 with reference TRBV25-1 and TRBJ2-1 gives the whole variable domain EADIYQTPRYLVIGTGKKITLECSQTMGHDKMYWYQQDPGMELHLIHYSYGVNSTEKGDLSSESTVSRIRTEHFPLTLESARPSHTSQYLCVSSTGQGTLGYNEQFFGPGTRLTVL.